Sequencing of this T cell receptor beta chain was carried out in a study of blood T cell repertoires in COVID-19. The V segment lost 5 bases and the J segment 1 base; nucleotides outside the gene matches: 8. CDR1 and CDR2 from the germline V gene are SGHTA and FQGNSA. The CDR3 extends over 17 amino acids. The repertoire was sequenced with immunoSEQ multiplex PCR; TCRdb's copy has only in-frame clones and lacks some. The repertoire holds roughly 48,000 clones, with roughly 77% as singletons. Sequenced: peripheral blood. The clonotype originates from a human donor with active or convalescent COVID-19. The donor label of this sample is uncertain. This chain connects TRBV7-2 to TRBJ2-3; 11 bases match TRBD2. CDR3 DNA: TGTGCCAGCAGCGCTCGCCCGACTAGCGGGGGCACAGATACGCAGTATTTT. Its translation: CASSARPTSGGTDTQYF.